This TCR beta chain is drawn from a study of blood T cell repertoires in COVID-19. Across the study: Whether acute or convalescent, the COVID-19 samples came from the United States, Italy and Spain. From T cells, B-cell-depleted T cells, or PBMCs came the material, which was cDNA or gDNA.

The junction had 9 bases not matched to a gene; V was cut back by 6 bases and J by 4 bases. Germline assignment: CDR1 MNHEY and CDR2 SVGAGI. The CDR3 contains 14 residues. Original handling: It was from reference gene primer amplification that nucleated cell counts were estimated. Repertoires were generated with immunoSEQ multiplex PCR, while TCRdb's copy carries only in-frame clones and drops some. From that table come the V and J calls and clone size; the DNA was used to work out D and trimming. The sample holds some 200,000 clones; approximately 86% are singletons and the top ten take 7%. This TCR came from a woman of 80 years or more in a cohort sampled during active or convalescent COVID-19. Sequenced sample: peripheral blood. V is TRBV6-5 and J is TRBJ2-7; 7 bases are a match to TRBD2. The CDR3 protein is CASSGGRGRYEQYF. CDR3 nucleotide sequence: TGTGCCAGCAGCGGAGGGAGGGGCCGATACGAGCAGTACTTC.